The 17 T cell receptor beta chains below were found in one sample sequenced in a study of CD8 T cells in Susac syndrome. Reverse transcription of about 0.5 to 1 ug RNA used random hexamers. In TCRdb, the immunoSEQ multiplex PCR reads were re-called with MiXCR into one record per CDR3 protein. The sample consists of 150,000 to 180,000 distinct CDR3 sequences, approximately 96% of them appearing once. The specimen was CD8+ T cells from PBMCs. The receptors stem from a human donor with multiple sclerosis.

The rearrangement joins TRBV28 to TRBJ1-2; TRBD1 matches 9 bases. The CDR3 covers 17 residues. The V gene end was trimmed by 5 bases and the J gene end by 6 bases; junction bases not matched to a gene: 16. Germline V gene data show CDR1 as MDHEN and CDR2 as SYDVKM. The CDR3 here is CASSPTGTGRTSDGYTF. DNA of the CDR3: TGTGCCAGCAGTCCAACCGGGACAGGGAGGACTTCGGATGGCTACACCTTC.

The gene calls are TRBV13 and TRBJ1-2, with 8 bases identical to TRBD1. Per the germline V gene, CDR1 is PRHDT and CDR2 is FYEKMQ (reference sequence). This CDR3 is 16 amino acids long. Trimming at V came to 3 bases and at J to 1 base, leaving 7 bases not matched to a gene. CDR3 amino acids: CASSFRGLNINYGYTF. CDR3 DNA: TGTGCCAGCAGCTTCAGGGGGCTAAACATTAACTATGGCTACACCTTC.

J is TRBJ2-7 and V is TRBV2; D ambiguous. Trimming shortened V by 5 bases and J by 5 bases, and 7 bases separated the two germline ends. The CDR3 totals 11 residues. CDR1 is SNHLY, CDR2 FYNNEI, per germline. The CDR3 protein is CASSHGNEQYF. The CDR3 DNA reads TGTGCCAGCAGTCATGGGAACGAGCAGTACTTC.

CDR3 nucleotides: TGTGCCAGCAGGGGACAGGGGGCCTACGAGCAGTACTTC. This encodes CASRGQGAYEQYF. The V and J genes are TRBV28 and TRBJ2-7; 11 bases map to TRBD1. This CDR3 spans 13 amino acids. In germline, CDR1 is MDHEN, CDR2 SYDVKM. The ends lost 6 bases at V and 2 bases at J; junction bases unmatched: 0.

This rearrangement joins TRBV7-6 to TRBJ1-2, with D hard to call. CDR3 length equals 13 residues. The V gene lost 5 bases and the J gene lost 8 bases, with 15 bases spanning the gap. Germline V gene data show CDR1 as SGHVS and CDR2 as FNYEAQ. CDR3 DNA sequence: TGTGCCAGCAGCGCCCGGCCCCATGGAGGCTACACCTTC. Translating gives CASSARPHGGYTF.

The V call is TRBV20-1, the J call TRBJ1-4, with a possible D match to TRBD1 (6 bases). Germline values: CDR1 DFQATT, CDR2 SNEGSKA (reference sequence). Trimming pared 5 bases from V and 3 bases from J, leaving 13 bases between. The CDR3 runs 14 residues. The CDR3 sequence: CSALEGGSNEKLFF. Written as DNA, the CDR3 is TGCAGTGCTCTCGAGGGGGGTTCTAATGAAAAACTGTTTTTT.

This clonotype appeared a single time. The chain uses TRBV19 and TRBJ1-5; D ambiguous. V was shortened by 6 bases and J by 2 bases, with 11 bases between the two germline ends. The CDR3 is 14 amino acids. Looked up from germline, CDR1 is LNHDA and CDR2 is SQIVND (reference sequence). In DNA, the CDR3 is TGTGCCAGTAGGAAGAGATCTGGCAATCAGCCCCAGCATTTT. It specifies CASRKRSGNQPQHF.

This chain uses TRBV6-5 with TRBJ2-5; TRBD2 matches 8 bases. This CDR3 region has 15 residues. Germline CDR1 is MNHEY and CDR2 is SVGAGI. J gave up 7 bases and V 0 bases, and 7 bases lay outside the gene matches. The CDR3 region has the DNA TGTGCCAGCAGTTACTCTCGGGGGGGCCAGGGGACCCAGTACTTC. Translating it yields CASSYSRGGQGTQYF.

The CDR3 loop reads CASSLKHNNSPLHF. The CDR3 DNA reads as TGTGCCAGCAGCTTAAAACACAATAATTCACCCCTCCACTTT. V gene TRBV7-3 combines with J gene TRBJ1-6, with no clear D. Germline V CDR1 and CDR2: SGHTA, FQGTGA. V lost 1 base and J 5 bases, leaving 6 bases between the germline ends. The CDR3 loop spans 14 amino acids.

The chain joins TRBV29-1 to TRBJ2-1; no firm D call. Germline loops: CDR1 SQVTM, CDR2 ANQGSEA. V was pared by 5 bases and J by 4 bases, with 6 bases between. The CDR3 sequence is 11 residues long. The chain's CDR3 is CSVPRYNEQFF. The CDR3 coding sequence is TGCAGCGTTCCCAGGTACAATGAGCAGTTCTTC.

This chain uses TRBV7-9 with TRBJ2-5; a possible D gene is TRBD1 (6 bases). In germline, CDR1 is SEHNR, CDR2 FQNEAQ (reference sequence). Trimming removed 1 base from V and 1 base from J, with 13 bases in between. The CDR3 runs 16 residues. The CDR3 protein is CASSLVETGSQETQYF. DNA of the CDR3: TGTGCCAGCAGCTTAGTGGAGACAGGTTCCCAAGAGACCCAGTACTTC.

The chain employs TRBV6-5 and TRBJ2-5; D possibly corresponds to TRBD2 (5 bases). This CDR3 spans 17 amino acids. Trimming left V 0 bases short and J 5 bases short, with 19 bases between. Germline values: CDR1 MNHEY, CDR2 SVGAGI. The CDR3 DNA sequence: TGTGCCAGCAGTTACTCGATTCCCCCCGGGGTTGGGGAGACCCAGTACTTC. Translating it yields CASSYSIPPGVGETQYF.

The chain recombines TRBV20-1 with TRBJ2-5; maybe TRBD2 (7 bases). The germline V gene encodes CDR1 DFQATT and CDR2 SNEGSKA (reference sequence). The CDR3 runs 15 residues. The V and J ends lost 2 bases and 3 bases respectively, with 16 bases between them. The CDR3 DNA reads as TGCAGTGCTAGACGGGCGCGAGGGGGGGAAGAGACCCAGTACTTC. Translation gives CSARRARGGEETQYF.

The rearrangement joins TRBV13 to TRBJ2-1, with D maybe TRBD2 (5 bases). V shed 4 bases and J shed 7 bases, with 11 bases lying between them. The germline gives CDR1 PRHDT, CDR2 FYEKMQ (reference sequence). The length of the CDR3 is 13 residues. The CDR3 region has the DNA TGTGCCAGCAGCTCCCCGGGGAAGAATGAGCAGTTCTTC. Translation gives CASSSPGKNEQFF. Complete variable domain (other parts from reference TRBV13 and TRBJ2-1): AAGVIQSPRHLIKEKRETATLKCYPIPRHDTVYWYQQGPGQDPQFLISFYEKMQSDKGSIPDRFSAQQFSDYHSELNMSSLELGDSALYFCASSSPGKNEQFFGPGTRLTVL.

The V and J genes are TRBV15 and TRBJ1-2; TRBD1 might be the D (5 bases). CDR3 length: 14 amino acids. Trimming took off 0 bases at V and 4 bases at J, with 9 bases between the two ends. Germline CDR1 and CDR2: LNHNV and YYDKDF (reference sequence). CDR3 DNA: TGTGCCACCAGCAGAGATCGGGGCGGCTATGGCTACACCTTC. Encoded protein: CATSRDRGGYGYTF.

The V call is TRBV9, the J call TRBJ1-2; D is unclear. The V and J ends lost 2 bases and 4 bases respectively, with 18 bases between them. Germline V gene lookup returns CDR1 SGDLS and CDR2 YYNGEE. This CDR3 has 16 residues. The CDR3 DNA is TGTGCCAGCAGCGTCCATGACCCCAGCCCAAGCTATGGCTACACCTTC. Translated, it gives CASSVHDPSPSYGYTF.

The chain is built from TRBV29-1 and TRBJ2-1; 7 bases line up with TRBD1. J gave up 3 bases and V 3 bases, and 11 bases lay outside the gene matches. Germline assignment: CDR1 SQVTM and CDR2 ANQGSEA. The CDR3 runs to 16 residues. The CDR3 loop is CSVEGAQDRLYNEQFF. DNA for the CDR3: TGCAGCGTTGAGGGGGCCCAGGACAGGCTCTACAATGAGCAGTTCTTC.